These 32 T cell receptor beta chains originate from one sample sequenced in a study of spatial heterogeneity in lung cancer. MiXCR was run by TCRdb on the 5' RACE reads, yielding one entry per CDR3 protein. The sample yields 95,000 to 130,000 distinct CDR3 sequences, 12% seen once. Time point described: blood at routine non-recurrence follow-up after resection. Whole RNA, isolated from tumor, nontumor lung or frozen PBMC, was sequenced without prior sorting. This specimen consisted of PBMCs, obtained at follow-up. The receptors derive from a male donor with early-stage non-small cell lung cancer.

This clonotype was seen ten or more times. This sequence joins TRBV12-3 or TRBV12-4 and TRBJ1-1, with D possibly being TRBD1 (5 bases). The V end was cut by 6 bases, the J end by 11 bases, with 16 bases between. This CDR3 contains 12 residues. The CDR3 DNA reads TGTGCCAGCAGGAAGGTTGGGGGACGGGCTTTCTTT. This encodes CASRKVGGRAFF.

This clonotype was observed at least ten times. The rearrangement uses TRBV7-2 and TRBJ1-2; 11 nucleotides agree with TRBD1. Germline V gene lookup returns CDR1 SGHTA and CDR2 FQGNSA. This CDR3 has 15 amino acids. Germline trimming cut 4 bases from V and 1 base from J; bases unmatched to any gene: 2. The CDR3 region has the DNA TGTGCCAGCAGCTCGGGACAGGGGGGTAACTATGGCTACACCTTC. Residues: CASSSGQGGNYGYTF.

The sample holds many counts of this clonotype. This chain links TRBV4-2 with TRBJ2-7; D not resolved. CDR1 and CDR2 from the germline V gene are LGHNA and YNFKEQ. The V end was cut by 3 bases, the J end by 2 bases, with 20 bases between. The CDR3 is 17 amino acids. CDR3 residues: CASSHGVERHATYEQYF. DNA of the CDR3: TGTGCCAGCAGCCATGGGGTCGAAAGACACGCTACCTACGAGCAGTACTTC.

This clonotype was counted ten times or more. The chain joins TRBV2 to TRBJ1-6; perhaps TRBD1 as D (5 bases). CDR1 SNHLY and CDR2 FYNNEI come from the germline V gene. This CDR3 spans 14 amino acids. V lost 2 bases and J 6 bases, leaving 8 bases between the germline ends. CDR3 loop: CASSEIRGNSPLHF. The CDR3 region has the DNA TGTGCCAGCAGTGAAATTAGGGGTAATTCACCCCTCCACTTT. The full variable domain, in which reference TRBV2 and TRBJ1-6 provide the parts outside the CDR3, is EPEVTQTPSHQVTQMGQEVILRCVPISNHLYFYWYRQILGQKVEFLVSFYNNEISEKSEIFDDQFSVERPDGSNFTLKIRSTKLEDSAMYFCASSEIRGNSPLHFGNGTRLTVT.

In its sample, this clonotype was seen a few times. J is TRBJ1-3 and V is TRBV12-3 or TRBV12-4, with D maybe TRBD1 (5 bases). The CDR3 consists of 15 residues. Trimming removed 6 bases from V and 0 bases from J, with 12 bases in between. The CDR3 DNA is TGTGCCAGCAGCTCTGGGACGAGCTCTGGAAACACCATATATTTT. Residues: CASSSGTSSGNTIYF.

This clonotype was observed many times. V and J are TRBV20-1 and TRBJ1-6, with no clear D. Germline CDR1 is DFQATT and CDR2 is SNEGSKA (reference sequence). Trimming shortened V by 0 bases and J by 8 bases, and 5 bases separated the two germline ends. The CDR3 length is 12 residues. This chain's CDR3 is CSARDLDSPLHF. In DNA, the CDR3 is TGCAGTGCTAGAGATTTGGATTCACCCCTCCACTTT.

This clonotype came up a few times. The genes are TRBV4-2 and TRBJ2-5; 7 bases are shared with TRBD1. From germline, CDR1 is LGHNA and CDR2 YNFKEQ. The CDR3 has 16 amino acids. V gave up 3 bases and J gave up 4 bases; unmatched junction bases: 11. CDR3 bases: TGTGCCAGCAGCCATGGACAACAGGGGATAGGAGAGACCCAGTACTTC. Translated: CASSHGQQGIGETQYF.

This clonotype occurred a few times. The chain carries TRBV12-3 or TRBV12-4 and TRBJ1-5; D uncertain. The V end was cut by 4 bases, the J end by 6 bases, with 13 bases between. This CDR3 has 14 amino acids. This chain's CDR3 is CASSSEHGIQPQHF. The CDR3 bases are TGTGCCAGCAGTTCAGAACACGGGATTCAGCCCCAGCATTTT.

This clonotype turned up a few times. This rearrangement joins TRBV7-2 to TRBJ2-7; D is unclear. With 1 base removed from V and 6 bases from J, the gap between germline ends came to 13 bases. CDR3 length equals 14 residues. In germline, CDR1 is SGHTA, CDR2 FQGNSA. The CDR3 DNA reads as TGTGCCAGCAGCTTAGACCTCCAGGCCCGCGAGCAGTACTTC. Translating it yields CASSLDLQAREQYF.

The chain uses TRBV7-2 and TRBJ1-2; possibly TRBD1 for D (6 bases). Germline V gene lookup returns CDR1 SGHTA and CDR2 FQGNSA. V shed 5 bases and J shed 4 bases, with 17 bases lying between them. The CDR3 contains 15 residues. The CDR3 bases are TGTGCCAGCAGCCACCGGACAGAGGGCCGCTATGGCTACACCTTC. This translates into CASSHRTEGRYGYTF.

There are a few counts of this clonotype. The chain links TRBV7-2 to TRBJ2-7, with a tentative D call TRBD1 (5 bases). The CDR3 spans 14 residues. From germline, CDR1 is SGHTA and CDR2 FQGNSA. The V and J ends lost 4 bases and 0 bases respectively, with 10 bases between them. CDR3 sequence: CASSSRQISYEQYF. CDR3 bases: TGTGCCAGCAGCTCCCGACAGATCTCCTACGAGCAGTACTTC.

The chain has TRBV29-1 and TRBJ1-1; a possible D gene is TRBD1 (6 bases). CDR3 length equals 12 residues. Germline V gene data show CDR1 as SQVTM and CDR2 as ANQGSEA. V was clipped by 4 bases and J by 7 bases, with 13 bases between them. In DNA form, the CDR3 reads TGCAGCGTTGTGGGGGCGCGGGGTGAAGCTTTCTTT. Translated, it gives CSVVGARGEAFF.

This chain connects TRBV3-1 to TRBJ1-2; TRBD1 is a possible D gene (5 bases). The ends were cut back, 6 bases at V and 7 bases at J, with 15 bases in the middle. The germline gives CDR1 LGHDT, CDR2 YNNKEL (reference sequence). The CDR3 length is 13 residues. Here the CDR3 reads CASRSGMGTGYTF. The CDR3 DNA reads TGTGCCAGCAGATCAGGAATGGGGACTGGCTACACCTTC.

This clonotype has at least ten counts. V is TRBV10-3 and J is TRBJ2-2; no clear D. The length of the CDR3 is 14 residues. Trimming cost V 2 bases and J 6 bases, with 10 bases left between them. The germline gives CDR1 ENHRY, CDR2 SYGVKD. CDR3 protein: CAISEDPPPGELFF. The CDR3 coding sequence is TGTGCCATCAGTGAGGACCCTCCCCCCGGGGAGCTGTTTTTT.

This clonotype was seen many times. The chain employs TRBV27 and TRBJ2-1; D unresolved. Germline values: CDR1 MNHEY, CDR2 SMNVEV (reference sequence). This CDR3 spans 14 amino acids. The V and J ends lost 3 bases and 7 bases respectively, with 13 bases between them. The CDR3 loop reads CASSFGTTRNEQFF. The CDR3 DNA reads TGTGCCAGCAGTTTTGGTACCACTCGAAATGAGCAGTTCTTC.

There are a few counts of this clonotype. The gene calls are TRBV18 and TRBJ1-6; perhaps TRBD1 as D (5 bases). The CDR3 totals 13 residues. The V gene's germline CDR1 is KGHSH and CDR2 LQKENI. With 5 bases removed from V and 5 bases from J, the gap between germline ends came to 7 bases. The CDR3 here is CASSSQDNSPLHF. CDR3 DNA sequence: TGTGCCAGCTCATCACAGGATAATTCACCCCTCCACTTT.

This clonotype was seen more than once but under ten times. The V call is TRBV28, the J call TRBJ1-5, with D unclear. V lost 2 bases and J 3 bases, leaving 14 bases between the germline ends. From germline, CDR1 is MDHEN and CDR2 SYDVKM. The CDR3 contains 16 residues. CDR3 sequence (DNA): TGTGCCAGCAGTTTACCTGGACGGAGTTACAATCAGCCCCAGCATTTT. It codes for CASSLPGRSYNQPQHF.

In this sample, this clonotype turned up a few times. The chain joins TRBV7-2 to TRBJ1-1; D is unclear. Germline CDR1 SGHTA, CDR2 FQGNSA. V lost 1 base and J 0 bases, leaving 9 bases between the germline ends. There are 15 residues in the CDR3. This chain's CDR3 is CASSLVQALNTEAFF. For the CDR3, the DNA is TGTGCCAGCAGCTTAGTGCAGGCCTTGAACACTGAAGCTTTCTTT. Supplemented by reference TRBV7-2 and TRBJ1-1, the full variable domain reads GAGVSQSPSNKVTEKGKDVELRCDPISGHTALYWYRQSLGQGLEFLIYFQGNSAPDKSGLPSDRFSAERTGGSVSTLTIQRTQQEDSAVYLCASSLVQALNTEAFFGQGTRLTVV.

The chain carries TRBV24-1 and TRBJ1-5; no clear D. Trimming pared 3 bases from V and 4 bases from J, leaving 12 bases between. The CDR3 extends over 15 amino acids. Germline V gene lookup returns CDR1 KGHDR and CDR2 SFDVKD. This chain's CDR3 is CATSDPGRPNQPQHF. CDR3 in DNA: TGTGCCACCAGTGATCCCGGACGGCCTAATCAGCCCCAGCATTTT.

The genes are TRBV10-3 and TRBJ1-2; tentatively, D is TRBD1 (5 bases). The ends were cut back, 2 bases at V and 7 bases at J, with 14 bases in the middle. Germline CDR1 is ENHRY and CDR2 is SYGVKD. This CDR3 comprises 14 residues. The CDR3 region has the DNA TGTGCCATCAGTGAGCCCGGGGCAGATCTTGGCTACACCTTC. It translates to CAISEPGADLGYTF.

This clonotype was observed at least ten times. The CDR3 here is CASSPRASSGANVLTF. CDR3 nucleotide sequence: TGCGCCAGCAGTCCCCGAGCCTCCTCTGGGGCCAACGTCCTGACTTTC. The rearrangement uses TRBV23-1 and TRBJ2-6; D remains unclear. TRBV23-1 is recorded as an ORF, its role being uncertain. The V end lost 4 bases, the J end lost 0 bases, and 10 bases lay between the germline ends. The CDR3 is 16 amino acids.

V is TRBV27 and J is TRBJ2-3; D is uncertain. Looked up from germline, CDR1 is MNHEY and CDR2 is SMNVEV (reference sequence). Trimming cost V 10 bases and J 4 bases, with 15 bases left between them. There are 13 residues in the CDR3. The CDR3 DNA sequence: TGTGCCACCAAGGGCCCTAGTTCAGATACGCAGTATTTT. It specifies CATKGPSSDTQYF.

This clonotype came up many times. The chain couples TRBV28 to TRBJ1-4; no definite D call. Between the trimmed V and J ends, which lost 5 bases and 8 bases, there was a span of 18 bases. Per the germline V gene, CDR1 is MDHEN and CDR2 is SYDVKM. The CDR3 totals 15 residues. The CDR3 loop is CASSLPTGRREKLFF. In nucleotides, the CDR3 is TGTGCCAGCAGTCTTCCTACCGGGAGGAGGGAAAAACTGTTTTTT.

The chain employs TRBV2 and TRBJ1-2; 9 bases are shared with TRBD1. The germline V gene has CDR1 SNHLY and CDR2 FYNNEI. V dropped 8 bases and J dropped 10; count of bases not matched to a gene: 11. CDR3 length: 13 amino acids. The CDR3 DNA follows: TGTGCCAGCGGGACAGGGCTATTTCGGCCCTACACCTTC. It translates to CASGTGLFRPYTF.

In its sample, this clonotype was seen many times. V gene TRBV28 combines with J gene TRBJ2-7, with D perhaps TRBD2 (6 bases). CDR1 is MDHEN and CDR2 is SYDVKM in the germline V gene. The V end lost 6 bases, the J end lost 12 bases, and 15 bases lay between the germline ends. This CDR3 region has 11 residues. The CDR3 reads CASSLLDYTYF. Written as DNA, the CDR3 is TGTGCCAGCAGCCTATTGGACTACACGTACTTC. Based on the CDR3 plus reference TRBV28 and TRBJ2-7, the full variable domain is DVKVTQSSRYLVKRTGEKVFLECVQDMDHENMFWYRQDPGLGLRLIYFSYDVKMKEKGDIPEGYSVSREKKERFSLILESASTNQTSMYLCASSLLDYTYFGPGTRLTVT.

This rearrangement joins TRBV24-1 to TRBJ2-5, with 8 nucleotides matching TRBD1. With V trimmed by 10 bases and J by 4 bases, 7 bases remained unmatched. Germline lookup yields CDR1 KGHDR and CDR2 SFDVKD. The CDR3 length is 13 residues. The CDR3 loop reads CATGTGPSETQYF. The CDR3 bases are TGTGCCACTGGGACAGGCCCATCAGAGACCCAGTACTTC.

The V call is TRBV20-1, the J call TRBJ1-3; no clear D gene. The V gene lost 6 bases and the J gene lost 0 bases, with 15 bases spanning the gap. Germline-derived CDR1 and CDR2 are DFQATT and SNEGSKA (reference sequence). This CDR3 region has 15 residues. This chain's CDR3 is CSARPSLRSGNTIYF. CDR3 DNA: TGCAGTGCGCGACCTTCACTACGCTCTGGAAACACCATATATTTT.

This rearrangement joins TRBV28 to TRBJ2-7; D uncertain. V gave up 3 bases and J gave up 4 bases, with 16 bases separating them. CDR1 is MDHEN and CDR2 is SYDVKM in the germline V gene. CDR3 size: 15 residues. The CDR3 DNA is TGTGCCAGCAGTTTTACCCTCCGGACGTCTTACGAGCAGTACTTC. Encoded protein: CASSFTLRTSYEQYF.

The chain is built from TRBV29-1 and TRBJ1-3; tentative D call: TRBD1 (6 bases). The length of the CDR3 is 13 residues. Germline V gives CDR1 SQVTM, CDR2 ANQGSEA. Trimming pared 6 bases from V and 5 bases from J, leaving 14 bases between. The CDR3 sequence is CSVVDRLRNTIYF. DNA of the CDR3: TGCAGCGTGGTAGACAGGCTCAGAAACACCATATATTTT. Based on the CDR3 plus reference TRBV29-1 and TRBJ1-3, the full variable domain is SAVISQKPSRDICQRGTSLTIQCQVDSQVTMMFWYRQQPGQSLTLIATANQGSEATYESGFVIDKFPISRPNLTFSTLTVSNMSPEDSSIYLCSVVDRLRNTIYFGEGSWLTVV.

This clonotype appeared a few times. At one of its ends the junction is not consistent with the germline gene, which may arise from a read error. The chain carries TRBV7-7 and TRBJ2-5; no reliable D call. CDR3 length: 16 residues. From germline, CDR1 is SSHAT and CDR2 FNYEAQ (reference sequence). This CDR3 is CASSLGRLIAQETQYF. As DNA, the CDR3 is TGTGCTAGCAGCTTAGGCCGCCTTATTGCCCAAGAGACCCAGTACTTC. Drawing the rest from reference TRBV7-7 and TRBJ2-5, the complete variable domain is GAGVSQSPRYKVTKRGQDVTLRCDPISSHATLYWYQQALGQGPEFLTYFNYEAQPDKSGLPSDRFSAERPEGSISTLTIQRTEQRDSAMYRCASSLGRLIAQETQYFGPGTRLLVL.

This rearrangement joins TRBV4-2 to TRBJ2-1; tentatively, D is TRBD2 (7 bases). V lost 10 bases and J 2 bases, leaving 21 bases between the germline ends. In germline, CDR1 is LGHNA, CDR2 YNFKEQ. The CDR3 spans 16 residues. CDR3 sequence (DNA): TGTGCCATCCCCTCTTTTGCCGGGGGGCCCTACAATGAGCAGTTCTTC. It specifies CAIPSFAGGPYNEQFF.

The V and J genes are TRBV13 and TRBJ1-3; 11 bases are a match to TRBD1. The length of the CDR3 is 15 residues. Trimming at V came to 7 bases and at J to 4 bases, leaving 6 bases not matched to a gene. Germline V gene sequence: CDR1 PRHDT, CDR2 FYEKMQ (reference sequence). This chain's CDR3 is CASTSGQGVGNTIYF. The CDR3, as DNA: TGTGCCAGCACCTCGGGACAGGGGGTCGGAAACACCATATATTTT.